This T cell receptor (beta chain) was recorded in a study of T cell responses to AZD1222 COVID-19 vaccine. General study results and limits: The span of vaccine-associated CD4 TCRs extended across spike, with dominance at 160-218 and 743-854. No repertoire was sampled before or during the peak T cell response, only after it. The reported proportion of spike-specific TCRs targeting unmutated variant regions was nearly half. Elevations in Spike-specific TCR breadth and depth followed administration of two AZD1222 doses.

About this clone: Its antigen is unidentified.

Germline CDR1 is SGHVS and CDR2 is FQNEAQ. Trimming removed 0 bases at V and 0 bases at J, with 8 bases between. This CDR3 region has 15 residues. Clones were sequenced by immunoSEQ multiplex PCR, and TCRdb holds only the in-frame ones, with some missing. Counted here are some 92,000 clones, around 91% occurring once; the ten biggest clones make up 5.2%. The source of this sequence is an adult in good health. The sample consisted of peripheral blood, taken on day 0 of MenACWY control vaccination. This sequence joins TRBV7-8 and TRBJ1-1; D possibly corresponds to TRBD1 (5 bases). Here the CDR3 reads CASSLARDLNTEAFF. The CDR3 DNA reads TGTGCCAGCAGCTTAGCCCGGGACCTGAACACTGAAGCTTTCTTT.